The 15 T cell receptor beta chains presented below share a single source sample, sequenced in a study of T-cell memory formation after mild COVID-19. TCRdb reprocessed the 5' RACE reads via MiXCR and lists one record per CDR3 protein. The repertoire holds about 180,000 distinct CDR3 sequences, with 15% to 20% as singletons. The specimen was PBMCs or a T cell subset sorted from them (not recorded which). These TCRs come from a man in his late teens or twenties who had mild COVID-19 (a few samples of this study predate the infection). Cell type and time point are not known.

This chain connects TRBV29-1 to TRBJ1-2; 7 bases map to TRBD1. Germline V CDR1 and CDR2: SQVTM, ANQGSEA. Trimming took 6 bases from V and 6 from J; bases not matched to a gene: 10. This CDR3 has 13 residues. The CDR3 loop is CSVERQGGDGYTF. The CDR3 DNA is TGCAGCGTAGAGAGACAGGGAGGTGATGGCTACACCTTC.

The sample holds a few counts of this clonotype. The CDR3 nucleotides read TGTGCCAGCACCCCGACAGGGATCCGCGAGACCCAGTACTTC. Protein product: CASTPTGIRETQYF. The chain has TRBV7-7 and TRBJ2-5, with 7 positions matching TRBD1. The CDR3 covers 14 residues. The J segment lost 5 bases and the V segment lost 7 bases, leaving 10 bases of the junction unmatched. CDR1 and CDR2 from the germline V gene are SSHAT and FNYEAQ (reference sequence).

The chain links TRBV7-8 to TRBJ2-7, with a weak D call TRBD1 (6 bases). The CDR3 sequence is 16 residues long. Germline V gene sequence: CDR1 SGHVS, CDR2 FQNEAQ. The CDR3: CASSGGHPGHHYEQCV. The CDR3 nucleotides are TGTGCCAGCAGCGGAGGACATCCGGGACACCACTACGAGCAGTGCGTC.

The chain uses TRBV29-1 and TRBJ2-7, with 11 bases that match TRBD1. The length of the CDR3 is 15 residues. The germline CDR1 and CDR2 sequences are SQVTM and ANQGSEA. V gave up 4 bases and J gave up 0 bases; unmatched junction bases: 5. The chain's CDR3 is CSVVYGTGGSYEQYF. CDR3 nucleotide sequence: TGCAGCGTTGTATATGGGACAGGGGGCTCCTACGAGCAGTACTTC.

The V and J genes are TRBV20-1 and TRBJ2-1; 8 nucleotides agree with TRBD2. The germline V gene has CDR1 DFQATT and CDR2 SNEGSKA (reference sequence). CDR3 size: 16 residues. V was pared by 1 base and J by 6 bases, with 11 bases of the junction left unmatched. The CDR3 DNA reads TGCAGTGCTAGAGGTTCGTCGGGGGGGCCGGGCAATGAGCAGTTCTTC. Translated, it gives CSARGSSGGPGNEQFF.

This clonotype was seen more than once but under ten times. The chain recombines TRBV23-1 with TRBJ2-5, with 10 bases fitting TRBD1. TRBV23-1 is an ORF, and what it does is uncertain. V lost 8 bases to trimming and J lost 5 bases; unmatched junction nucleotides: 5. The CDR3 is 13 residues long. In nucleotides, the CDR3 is TGCGCCAGCGGTGACAGGGGGCTTGAGACCCAGTACTTC. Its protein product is CASGDRGLETQYF.

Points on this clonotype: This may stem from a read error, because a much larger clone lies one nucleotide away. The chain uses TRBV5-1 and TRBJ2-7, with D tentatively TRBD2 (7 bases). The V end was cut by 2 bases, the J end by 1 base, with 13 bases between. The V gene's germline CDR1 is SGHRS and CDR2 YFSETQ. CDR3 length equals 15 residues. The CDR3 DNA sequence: TGCGCCAGCAGCTTCGTCGGGGGGCATTCCTACGAGCAGTACTTC. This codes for CASSFVGGHSYEQYF.

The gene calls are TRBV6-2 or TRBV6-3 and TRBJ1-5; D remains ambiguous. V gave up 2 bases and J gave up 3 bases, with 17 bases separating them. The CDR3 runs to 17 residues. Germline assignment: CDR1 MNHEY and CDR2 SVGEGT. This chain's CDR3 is CASSYLRVSGYNQPQHF. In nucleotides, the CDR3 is TGTGCCAGCAGTTACCTTCGGGTCTCTGGGTACAATCAGCCCCAGCATTTT.

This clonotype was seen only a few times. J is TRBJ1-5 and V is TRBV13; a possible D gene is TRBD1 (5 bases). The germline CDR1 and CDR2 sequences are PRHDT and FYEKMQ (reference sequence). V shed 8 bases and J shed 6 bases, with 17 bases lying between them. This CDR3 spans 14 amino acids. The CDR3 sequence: CASGDSRVGQPQHF. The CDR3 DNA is TGTGCCAGCGGGGACTCAAGGGTAGGTCAGCCCCAGCATTTT.

CDR3 DNA: TGCAGTGCTCTCAACAGGAGGAACACTGAAGCTTTCTTT. Protein sequence: CSALNRRNTEAFF. This chain uses TRBV20-1 with TRBJ1-1, with a tentative D call TRBD1 (5 bases). The CDR3 loop spans 13 amino acids. Deletions cut 5 bases from V and 1 base from J, with 11 bases between. Germline CDR1 and CDR2: DFQATT and SNEGSKA (reference sequence).

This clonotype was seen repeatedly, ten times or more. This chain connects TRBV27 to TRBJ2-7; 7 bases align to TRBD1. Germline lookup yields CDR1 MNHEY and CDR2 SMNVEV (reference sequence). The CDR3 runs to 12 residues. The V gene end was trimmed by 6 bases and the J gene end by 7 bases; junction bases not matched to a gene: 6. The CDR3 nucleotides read TGTGCCAGCAGCATAACAGGGGAGGAGCAGTACTTC. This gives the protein CASSITGEEQYF.

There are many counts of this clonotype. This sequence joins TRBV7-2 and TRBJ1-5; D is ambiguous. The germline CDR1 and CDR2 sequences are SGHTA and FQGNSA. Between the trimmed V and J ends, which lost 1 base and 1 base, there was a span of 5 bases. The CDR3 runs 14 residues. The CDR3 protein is CASSLERSNQPQHF. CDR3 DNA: TGTGCCAGCAGCTTAGAGAGGAGCAATCAGCCCCAGCATTTT. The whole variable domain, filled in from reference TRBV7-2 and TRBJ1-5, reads GAGVSQSPSNKVTEKGKDVELRCDPISGHTALYWYRQSLGQGLEFLIYFQGNSAPDKSGLPSDRFSAERTGGSVSTLTIQRTQQEDSAVYLCASSLERSNQPQHFGDGTRLSIL.

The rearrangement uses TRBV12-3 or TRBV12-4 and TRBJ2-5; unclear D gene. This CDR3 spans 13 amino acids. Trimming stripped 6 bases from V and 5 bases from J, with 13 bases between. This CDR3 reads CASRTSGPETQYF. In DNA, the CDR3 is TGTGCCAGCAGGACGAGTGGTCCGGAGACCCAGTACTTC.

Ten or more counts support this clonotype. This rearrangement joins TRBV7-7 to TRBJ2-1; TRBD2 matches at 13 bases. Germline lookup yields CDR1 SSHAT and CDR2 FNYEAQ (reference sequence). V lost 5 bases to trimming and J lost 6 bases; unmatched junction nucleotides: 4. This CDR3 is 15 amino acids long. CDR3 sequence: CASSPRTSGGNEQFF. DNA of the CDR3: TGTGCCAGCAGCCCCCGGACTAGCGGGGGCAATGAGCAGTTCTTC.

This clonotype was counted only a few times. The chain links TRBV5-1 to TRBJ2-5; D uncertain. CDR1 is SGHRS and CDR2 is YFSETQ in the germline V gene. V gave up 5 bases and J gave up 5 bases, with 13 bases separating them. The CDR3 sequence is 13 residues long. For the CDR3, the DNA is TGCGCCAGCAGTTCGTCCCTGTTTGAGACCCAGTACTTC. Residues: CASSSSLFETQYF.